This is a list of T cell receptor beta chains from one sample in a study of T cells in Graves' hyperthyroidism and ophthalmopathy. TCRdb redid the calling of the multiplex PCR reads with MiXCR, one entry per CDR3 protein. The sample has about 360,000 distinct CDR3 sequences; roughly an eighth are singletons. The sample consisted of blood. These receptors were taken from a woman aged 18-35 years with Graves' hyperthyroidism. Each CDR3 is given with its conserved first and last residue. The order of the fields is clone size, J gene, V gene, D gene, CDR3 DNA, CDR3 protein. The D gene is left open where the match is weak. Expanded clones are given a class, and other clones once, few, many or no size at all.

-,TRBJ2-1,TRBV28,-,TGTGCCAGCATCAGGGGCACCGGGGGAAGCTCCTACAATGAGCAGTTCTTC,CASIRGTGGSSYNEQFF
many,TRBJ2-3,TRBV7-3,-,TGTGCCAGCAGCTTAACGGGAAGCTTCTATGATATAAGCACAGATACGCAGTATTTT,CASSLTGSFYDISTDTQYF
many,TRBJ2-1,TRBV24-1,-,TGTGCCACCAGTGACGCCTATCTCAATGAGCAGTTCTTC,CATSDAYLNEQFF
many,TRBJ2-3,TRBV11-1,TRBD2,TGTGCCAGCAGCTTAGACGGGGGGGCCACAGATACGCAGTATTTT,CASSLDGGATDTQYF
-,TRBJ2-5,TRBV29-1,-,TGCAGCGCCAATGCTGGGGGGCTGGGGGAGACCCAGTACTTC,CSANAGGLGETQYF
many,TRBJ1-3,TRBV7-2,-,TGTGCCAGCAGCTTAGTGGGGGGTTTCTCTAGCTCTGGAAACACCATATATTTT,CASSLVGGFSSSGNTIYF
many,TRBJ1-3,TRBV5-4,-,TGTGCCAGCAGCTTTGGGGGTCCGGGAAACACCATATATTTT,CASSFGGPGNTIYF
many,TRBJ2-1,TRBV5-1,-,TGCGCCAGCACTCTGACAGGCCCCTCTACCGAGCAGTTCTTC,CASTLTGPSTEQFF
many,TRBJ2-7,TRBV28,-,TGTGCCAGCCGTGGGTTCCGATCCTACGAGCAGTACTTC,CASRGFRSYEQYF
-,TRBJ1-6,TRBV28,TRBD1,TGTGCCAGTGGACAGGGGGGCTCACCCCTCCACTTT,CASGQGGSPLHF
-,TRBJ1-2,TRBV4-1,TRBD1,TGCGCCAGCAGCCAAGGAAGGGCCAGGGGGCTGAGCGGCTACACCTTC,CASSQGRARGLSGYTF
many,TRBJ2-7,TRBV2,TRBD2,TGTGCCAGCAGGGAGGATCTAGCGGGAGACTCCTACGAGCAGTACTTC,CASREDLAGDSYEQYF
many,TRBJ2-5,TRBV3-1,-,TGTGCCAGCAGCACCCAGTTCTCTCCAGAGACCCAGTACTTC,CASSTQFSPETQYF
many,TRBJ2-1,TRBV5-1,TRBD2,TGCGCCAGCAGCTCTAGCGGGAGGGCCTACAATGAGCAGTTCTTC,CASSSSGRAYNEQFF
few,TRBJ2-7,TRBV6-1,-,TGTGCCAGCAGCCCGACAGATCCCCTCTACGAGCAGTACTTC,CASSPTDPLYEQYF
many,TRBJ2-7,TRBV5-1,-,TGCGCCAGCAGCTCTCTACCCGTTGACCTTAGGGGAACCGTCGACGAGCAGTACTTC,CASSSLPVDLRGTVDEQYF
few,TRBJ2-1,TRBV9,TRBD1,TGTGCCAGCAGCGTCCAAACAGGGGAGAATAACAATGAGCAGTTCTTC,CASSVQTGENNNEQFF
many,TRBJ1-5,TRBV27,TRBD1,TGTGCCAGCAGCCCCAGGACAGGGAAGAATCAGCCCCAGCATTTT,CASSPRTGKNQPQHF
many,TRBJ2-7,TRBV12-3/TRBV12-4,-,TGTGCCAGCGGAGACCTCGGGGGCTCCTACGAGCAGTACTTC,CASGDLGGSYEQYF
many,TRBJ1-1,TRBV28,-,TGTGCCAGCAGTTTGTTCAGATACACTGAAGCTTTCTTT,CASSLFRYTEAFF
many,TRBJ2-1,TRBV11-3,TRBD1,TGTGCCAGCGTAACACCGGGACAGGGGGCCCGGGCTCAGTACAATGAGCAGTTCTTC,CASVTPGQGARAQYNEQFF
many,TRBJ1-2,TRBV28,-,TGTGCCAGCAGTACGAAAGGGAGGTATGGCTACACCTTC,CASSTKGRYGYTF
-,TRBJ1-4,TRBV27,-,TGTGCCAGCAGTTTAGTTCCTGAGGATAATGAAAAACTGTTTTTT,CASSLVPEDNEKLFF
many,TRBJ1-1,TRBV18,-,TGTGCCAGCTCACCATCCGGGAACACTGAAGCTCTCTTT,CASSPSGNTEALF
-,TRBJ2-1,TRBV7-9,TRBD1,TGTGCCAGCAGCGCCCGGACAGGGGAGGGGTTAAATGAGCAGTTCTTC,CASSARTGEGLNEQFF
many,TRBJ1-2,TRBV29-1,-,TGCAGCGTTGGGGAGGACGGCTATGGCTACACCTTC,CSVGEDGYGYTF
-,TRBJ1-4,TRBV6-2/TRBV6-3,-,TGTGCCAGCAGCGTAGCCGGGGGCGCGATCTATGAAAAACTGTTTTTT,CASSVAGGAIYEKLFF
many,TRBJ2-7,TRBV2,TRBD1,TGTGCCAGCAGTGACAGGGGGCTATCCTACGAGCAGTACTTC,CASSDRGLSYEQYF
many,TRBJ2-1,TRBV24-1,-,TGTGCCACCAGTGACCCCTTGAGGGATGAGCAGTTCTTC,CATSDPLRDEQFF
many,TRBJ1-5,TRBV18,-,TGTGCCAGCTCAAACTTGGCCTACAATCAGCCCCAGCATTTT,CASSNLAYNQPQHF
-,TRBJ1-2,TRBV7-9,-,TGTGCCAGCAGCTTAGCCCAGGTGGGGAACGATGGCTACACCTTC,CASSLAQVGNDGYTF
-,TRBJ1-5,TRBV2,-,TGTGCCAGCAGTGAAGAGTTCAGTACTAGCAATCAGCCCCAGCATTTT,CASSEEFSTSNQPQHF
many,TRBJ1-2,TRBV6-1,TRBD1,TGTGCCAGCCGCGCAGGCGGGACAGGGAGCAATGGCTACACCTTC,CASRAGGTGSNGYTF
few,TRBJ1-5,TRBV19,-,TGTGCCAGTAGTCCCCTGGAAGCCCAGCCCCGGCATTTT,CASSPLEAQPRHF
few,TRBJ2-5,TRBV5-4,-,TGTGCCAGCAGCGGTGGGACGTTGGTTCAAGAGACCCAGTACTTC,CASSGGTLVQETQYF
many,TRBJ2-3,TRBV20-1,TRBD2,TGCAGTGCTAGCCCAGCGGGAGGCGCAGATACGCAGTATTTT,CSASPAGGADTQYF
few,TRBJ2-3,TRBV27,-,TGTGCCAGCAGTTTCTTACGCGTCACACTCAAAAGGGGGTATTTT,CASSFLRVTLKRGYF
few,TRBJ2-3,TRBV4-2,TRBD2,TGTGCCAGCAGCAGCGGGGGGAGCGAGGTCGCAGATACGCAGTATTTT,CASSSGGSEVADTQYF
-,TRBJ1-4,TRBV15,-,TGTGCCACCAGCAGAGAGCTTGCAACTAATGAAAAACTGTTTTTT,CATSRELATNEKLFF
many,TRBJ2-1,TRBV5-1,-,TGCGCCACCTGGGAAGATTACAATGAGCAGTTCTTC,CATWEDYNEQFF
few,TRBJ2-3,TRBV9,TRBD1,TGTGCCAGCAGCGTAGAGTTATTGGACAGGGGGCAAGATACGCAGTATTTT,CASSVELLDRGQDTQYF
-,TRBJ1-5,TRBV19,-,TGTGCCAGTAGCCTCCCCGCAGGGGACCGGGGGTATCCCCAGCATTTT,CASSLPAGDRGYPQHF
few,TRBJ2-3,TRBV6-4,TRBD2,TGTGCCAGCAGGAAGCGGGGGGGCACAGATACGCAGTATTTT,CASRKRGGTDTQYF
-,TRBJ2-3,TRBV11-2,-,TGTGCCAGCAGCTTCCCCATTGGGGAAGATACGCAGTATTTT,CASSFPIGEDTQYF
many,TRBJ2-1,TRBV2,-,TGTGCCAGCAGTGAAATAGGCCCTTCCTCCTACAATGAGCAGTTCTTC,CASSEIGPSSYNEQFF
-,TRBJ1-1,TRBV9,-,TGTGCCAGCAGCCCCTGGACCTCTGTAAACACTGAAGCTTTCTTT,CASSPWTSVNTEAFF
many,TRBJ2-3,TRBV20-1,TRBD2,TGCAGTGCAATTAGCGGGAGGGCCATGACAGATACGCAGTATTTT,CSAISGRAMTDTQYF
-,TRBJ1-2,TRBV9,-,TGTGCCAGCACTTCCCGGTACTATGGCTACACCTTC,CASTSRYYGYTF